The next 26 T cell receptor beta chains were all read from a single sample in a study of response to subunit inactivated influenza vaccine. MiXCR, run by TCRdb on the RT-PCR reads, gives a single entry per CDR3 protein. The data contain 400,000 to 550,000 distinct CDR3 sequences, around 25% of them singletons. The sequences come from CD4+ T cells sorted from PBMCs, collected 5 days after vaccination. Receptor source: a man between 50 and 59 years old who received an inactivated influenza vaccine.

This clonotype was counted a few times. This rearrangement joins TRBV6-2 or TRBV6-3 to TRBJ2-7, with D perhaps matching TRBD1 or TRBD2 (5 bases each). This CDR3 has 13 amino acids. The ends were cut back, 6 bases at V and 0 bases at J, with 9 bases in the middle. Per the germline V gene, CDR1 is MNHEY and CDR2 is SVGEGT. The CDR3 reads CASRPGPSYEQYF. CDR3 coding DNA: TGTGCCAGCAGACCGGGACCCTCCTACGAGCAGTACTTC.

The chain links TRBV5-5 to TRBJ1-5; 9 nucleotides agree with TRBD1. The CDR3 covers 15 residues. Germline V gene lookup returns CDR1 SGHKS and CDR2 YYEKEE (reference sequence). The junction had 2 bases not matched to a gene; V was cut back by 3 bases and J by 1 base. The CDR3 spells CASSSGTGSNQPQHF. CDR3 sequence (DNA): TGTGCCAGCAGCTCCGGGACAGGGAGCAATCAGCCCCAGCATTTT.

This sequence joins TRBV12-3 or TRBV12-4 and TRBJ2-7, with 7 bases matching TRBD1. Losses at the gene ends were 1 base for V and 3 bases for J; bases not matched to a gene: 6. This CDR3 is built from 15 residues. CDR3 loop: CASSLDTGDHYEQYF. CDR3 nucleotides: TGTGCCAGCAGTTTAGATACAGGGGACCACTACGAGCAGTACTTC.

The chain employs TRBV10-1 and TRBJ2-2; D ambiguous. The CDR3 runs to 13 residues. Germline CDR1 reads WNHNN; CDR2 reads SYGVQD (reference sequence). V shed 5 bases and J shed 6 bases, with 10 bases lying between them. CDR3 DNA: TGCGCCAGCAGTATCTCCCTCCCCGGGGAGCTGTTTTTT. Protein sequence: CASSISLPGELFF.

V is TRBV11-3 and J is TRBJ1-3; no reliable D call. Germline V gene lookup returns CDR1 SGHNT and CDR2 YENEEA. The CDR3 is made up of 17 amino acids. V lost 1 base and J lost 2, with 15 bases in between. Written as DNA, the CDR3 is TGTGCCAGCAGCTTAGTTGCCTCTGCGCCCGCTGGAAACACCATATATTTT. This encodes CASSLVASAPAGNTIYF.

The rearrangement links TRBV12-3 or TRBV12-4 to TRBJ2-7; a possible D gene is TRBD2 (5 bases). The CDR3 covers 14 residues. V lost 1 base and J lost 5, with 12 bases in between. CDR3 in amino acids: CASSLELVDDEQYF. The CDR3 coding sequence is TGTGCCAGCAGTTTAGAACTAGTAGATGACGAGCAGTACTTC.

The V gene is TRBV11-2, the J gene TRBJ2-3; D is perhaps TRBD1 (6 bases). Trimming removed 5 bases from V and 6 bases from J, with 12 bases in between. The germline CDR1 and CDR2 sequences are SGHAT and FQNNGV. CDR3 length: 13 residues. This chain's CDR3 is CASSPQGWDTQYF. In DNA, the CDR3 is TGTGCCAGCAGCCCCCAGGGGTGGGATACGCAGTATTTT.

This clonotype was picked up a small number of times. V is TRBV18 and J is TRBJ2-7; a possible D gene is TRBD1 (5 bases). CDR3 length: 14 amino acids. The V and J ends lost 4 bases and 1 base respectively, with 11 bases between them. Germline CDR1 KGHSH, CDR2 LQKENI. CDR3 nucleotide sequence: TGTGCCAGCTCACGCGCAGGGTCGTCCTACGAGCAGTACTTC. Protein: CASSRAGSSYEQYF.

This chain links TRBV20-1 with TRBJ2-2, with D perhaps matching TRBD1 or TRBD2 (7 bases each). The germline gives CDR1 DFQATT, CDR2 SNEGSKA (reference sequence). Trimming removed 5 bases from V and 2 bases from J, with 21 bases in between. The CDR3 spans 17 residues. The CDR3: CSAPTPRGGINTGELFF. CDR3 in DNA: TGCAGTGCTCCGACGCCCAGGGGGGGTATTAACACCGGGGAGCTGTTTTTT.

This clonotype has more than one count but fewer than ten. V usage is TRBV5-1 and J usage is TRBJ2-1, with TRBD1 identical over 9 bases. Losses at the gene ends were 3 bases for V and 7 bases for J; bases not matched to a gene: 8. This CDR3 region has 15 residues. The germline V gene encodes CDR1 SGHRS and CDR2 YFSETQ. The CDR3 protein is CASSSRGDRANEQFF. In nucleotides, the CDR3 is TGCGCCAGCAGCTCGCGAGGGGACAGGGCGAATGAGCAGTTCTTC. Together with reference TRBV5-1 and TRBJ2-1, the CDR3 gives the full variable domain: KAGVTQTPRYLIKTRGQQVTLSCSPISGHRSVSWYQQTPGQGLQFLFEYFSETQRNKGNFPGRFSGRQFSNSRSEMNVSTLELGDSALYLCASSSRGDRANEQFFGPGTRLTVL.

This chain uses TRBV12-3 or TRBV12-4 with TRBJ2-5; 7 bases are a match to TRBD1. Unmatched junction bases numbered 11, after V lost 5 bases and J lost 5 bases. The CDR3 has 15 amino acids. This CDR3 reads CASSRTGMISETQYF. For the CDR3, the DNA is TGTGCCAGCAGTCGGACAGGAATGATCTCGGAGACCCAGTACTTC.

This clonotype was counted between two and nine times. The chain has TRBV2 and TRBJ1-1, with D hard to call. The V gene lost 7 bases and the J gene lost 1 base, with 10 bases spanning the gap. The germline gives CDR1 SNHLY, CDR2 FYNNEI. The CDR3 consists of 13 residues. The CDR3 DNA reads TGTGCCAGCACCGTGGTGGAGAACACTGAAGCTTTCTTT. Its protein is CASTVVENTEAFF.

This clonotype was observed a handful of times. This rearrangement joins TRBV24-1 to TRBJ2-1, with 13 bases aligning to TRBD2. J was trimmed by 0 bases and V by 9 bases; bases with no gene match: 10. CDR3 size: 18 residues. The V gene's germline CDR1 is KGHDR and CDR2 SFDVKD. The CDR3 DNA reads as TGTGCCACCGCCCCGGGACTAGCGGGATGGAGCTCCTACAATGAGCAGTTCTTC. As protein: CATAPGLAGWSSYNEQFF.

This chain joins TRBV27 and TRBJ2-1; 8 bases map to TRBD1. The CDR3 extends over 15 amino acids. Germline assignment: CDR1 MNHEY and CDR2 SMNVEV (reference sequence). Unmatched junction bases numbered 9, after V lost 5 bases and J lost 6 bases. This chain's CDR3 is CASSPQGVRANEQFF. The CDR3 DNA is TGTGCCAGCAGTCCACAGGGGGTTCGGGCCAATGAGCAGTTCTTC.

This clonotype turned up a few times. The J gene is TRBJ2-7, the V gene TRBV6-2 or TRBV6-3, with D unclear. The germline V gene encodes CDR1 MNHEY and CDR2 SVGEGT. CDR3 length: 11 amino acids. V was clipped by 6 bases and J by 2 bases, with 5 bases between them. The CDR3 protein is CASRTTYEQYF. The DNA of the CDR3 is TGTGCCAGCAGAACGACCTACGAGCAGTACTTC.

The CDR3 DNA is TGTGCCAGCAGTCTGCTCGGGGGAAATGGACCCCAGCATTTT. It encodes CASSLLGGNGPQHF. The V gene is TRBV28, the J gene TRBJ1-5, with D perhaps TRBD1 (5 bases). Trimming cost V 5 bases and J 10 bases, with 18 bases left between them. CDR3 length: 14 residues. CDR1 and CDR2 from the germline V gene are MDHEN and SYDVKM.

The chain has TRBV10-3 and TRBJ2-6; 7 bases agree with TRBD1. The CDR3 has 17 amino acids. The V gene's germline CDR1 is ENHRY and CDR2 SYGVKD. V shed 0 bases, J shed 4 bases, and the junction held 6 bases outside the gene matches. The CDR3 sequence: CAISESRGHSGANVLTF. CDR3 DNA sequence: TGTGCCATCAGTGAGTCTAGGGGGCACTCCGGGGCCAACGTCCTGACTTTC.

In this sample, this clonotype turned up a few times. This rearrangement joins TRBV15 to TRBJ1-1; D is unclear. The V gene lost 0 bases and the J gene lost 0 bases, with 2 bases spanning the gap. The CDR3 covers 13 residues. Germline loops: CDR1 LNHNV, CDR2 YYDKDF (reference sequence). CDR3 loop: CATSRELNTEAFF. For the CDR3, the DNA is TGTGCCACCAGCAGAGAACTGAACACTGAAGCTTTCTTT. Using reference TRBV15 and TRBJ1-1 for the parts outside the CDR3, the full variable domain is DAMVIQNPRYQVTQFGKPVTLSCSQTLNHNVMYWYQQKSSQAPKLLFHYYDKDFNNEADTPDNFQSRRPNTSFCFLDIRSPGLGDTAMYLCATSRELNTEAFFGQGTRLTVV.

This clonotype was recorded a few times. The chain has TRBV20-1 and TRBJ2-2; weak D call: TRBD2 (6 bases). The V and J ends lost 4 bases and 2 bases respectively, with 14 bases between them. The CDR3 loop spans 15 amino acids. The germline CDR1 and CDR2 sequences are DFQATT and SNEGSKA (reference sequence). CDR3: CSANSGTLNTGELFF. In DNA, the CDR3 is TGCAGTGCTAACTCCGGGACTCTCAACACCGGGGAGCTGTTTTTT.

The chain carries TRBV4-1 and TRBJ1-4; 7 nucleotides align to TRBD1. The CDR3 has 14 amino acids. Germline assignment: CDR1 MGHRA and CDR2 YSYEKL. V lost 4 bases, J lost 6 bases, and 5 bases stayed unmatched. The CDR3 sequence: CASSPGQRDEKLFF. The CDR3 DNA reads TGCGCCAGCAGCCCGGGACAGAGGGATGAAAAACTGTTTTTT.

The rearrangement joins TRBV7-2 to TRBJ2-1; 7 nucleotides agree with TRBD1. CDR1 SGHTA and CDR2 FQGNSA come from the germline V gene. V shed 0 bases, J shed 2 bases, and the junction held 10 bases outside the gene matches. The CDR3 is made up of 18 amino acids. DNA of the CDR3: TGTGCCAGCAGCTTAGCGGGCCCGCCAGGGACAGCCTACAATGAGCAGTTCTTC. This encodes CASSLAGPPGTAYNEQFF.

This clonotype was counted a few times. The chain has TRBV12-3 or TRBV12-4 and TRBJ2-7; D ambiguous. V was shortened by 2 bases and J by 1 base, with 9 bases between the two germline ends. This CDR3 is built from 14 residues. For the CDR3, the DNA is TGTGCCAGCAGTTTATCAGTCAAGTCCTACGAGCAGTACTTC. This encodes CASSLSVKSYEQYF.

This chain joins TRBV7-2 and TRBJ1-1, with a possible D match to TRBD1 (5 bases). Germline CDR1 reads SGHTA; CDR2 reads FQGNSA. V was pared by 2 bases and J by 1 base, with 14 bases between. The CDR3 consists of 16 residues. In nucleotides, the CDR3 is TGTGCCAGCAGCTTATCCTCGGGGAGGGGGAACACTGAAGCTTTCTTT. This codes for CASSLSSGRGNTEAFF.

The chain combines TRBV7-2 with TRBJ2-1; no firm D call. In germline, CDR1 is SGHTA, CDR2 FQGNSA. V lost 5 bases and J 0 bases, leaving 11 bases between the germline ends. The CDR3 is 15 amino acids. Here the CDR3 reads CASSKDRSSYNEQFF. The CDR3 DNA reads as TGTGCCAGCAGCAAAGACCGGAGCTCCTACAATGAGCAGTTCTTC. Full variable domain (outside the CDR3, taken from reference TRBV7-2 and TRBJ2-1): GAGVSQSPSNKVTEKGKDVELRCDPISGHTALYWYRQSLGQGLEFLIYFQGNSAPDKSGLPSDRFSAERTGGSVSTLTIQRTQQEDSAVYLCASSKDRSSYNEQFFGPGTRLTVL.

This chain joins TRBV5-1 and TRBJ2-7; a possible D gene is TRBD1 (6 bases). Germline CDR1 SGHRS, CDR2 YFSETQ. Trimming removed 4 bases at V and 0 bases at J, with 11 bases between. The CDR3 is made up of 14 amino acids. This CDR3 is CASSNPGDSYEQYF. Here the CDR3 DNA reads TGCGCCAGCAGCAATCCAGGGGACTCCTACGAGCAGTACTTC.

V is TRBV29-1 and J is TRBJ2-7, with TRBD2 as a possible D gene (5 bases). Germline CDR1 is SQVTM and CDR2 is ANQGSEA. The CDR3 extends over 14 amino acids. Between the trimmed V and J ends, which lost 4 bases and 0 bases, there was a span of 13 bases. The CDR3: CSVVGEPFSYEQYF. Written as DNA, the CDR3 is TGCAGCGTTGTCGGGGAACCTTTCTCCTACGAGCAGTACTTC.